These 10 T cell receptor beta chains were all obtained from the same sample, sequenced in a study of blood T cell repertoires in COVID-19. The data were produced by immunoSEQ multiplex PCR, yet TCRdb's version contains in-frame clones alone and is incomplete. The data contain about 66,000 clones, about 91% of them singletons. Sample: peripheral blood. The origin of the receptors is a woman between 70 and 85 years old with acute or convalescent COVID-19.

The rearrangement links TRBV7-3 to TRBJ2-3; 12 nucleotides agree with TRBD2. This CDR3 has 15 residues. V trimming: 5 bases; J trimming: 4 bases; junction bases outside the gene matches: 4. Germline CDR1 is SGHTA and CDR2 is FQGTGA. The CDR3 loop is CASSPSGRAADTQYF. CDR3 DNA sequence: TGTGCCAGCAGCCCTAGCGGGAGGGCGGCAGATACGCAGTATTTT.

The rearrangement joins TRBV5-1 to TRBJ1-6; no firm D call. The germline V gene encodes CDR1 SGHRS and CDR2 YFSETQ. Trimming removed 0 bases from V and 5 bases from J, with 6 bases in between. The CDR3 length is 14 residues. CDR3 sequence reads: CASSLERDNSPLHF. DNA of the CDR3: TGCGCCAGCAGCTTGGAGAGAGATAATTCACCCCTCCACTTT.

This sequence joins TRBV5-1 and TRBJ1-4; tentative D call: TRBD1 (5 bases). Per germline, CDR1 SGHRS and CDR2 YFSETQ. With 1 base removed from V and 8 bases from J, the gap between germline ends came to 12 bases. The CDR3 runs to 14 residues. The CDR3 DNA sequence: TGCGCCAGCAGCTTGAATTCAGGGAGGGAAAAACTGTTTTTT. Encoded protein: CASSLNSGREKLFF.

J is TRBJ1-5 and V is TRBV6-6; D is perhaps TRBD1 (6 bases). The CDR3 is made up of 15 amino acids. CDR1 and CDR2 from the germline V gene are MNHNY and SVGAGI (reference sequence). V lost 2 bases and J lost 0, with 8 bases in between. The CDR3 spells CASSYGQNSNQPQHF. Written as DNA, the CDR3 is TGTGCCAGCAGTTACGGACAGAATAGCAATCAGCCCCAGCATTTT.

V gene TRBV28 combines with J gene TRBJ2-1; 8 nucleotides line up with TRBD2. Looked up from germline, CDR1 is MDHEN and CDR2 is SYDVKM. J gave up 7 bases and V 5 bases, and 4 bases lay outside the gene matches. CDR3 length equals 13 residues. The CDR3 loop reads CASSGGGRNEQFF. The CDR3 bases are TGTGCCAGCAGTGGCGGGGGGAGGAATGAGCAGTTCTTC.

A single count supports this clone. The chain recombines TRBV2 with TRBJ1-5; 7 nucleotides line up with TRBD1. This CDR3 comprises 14 residues. The germline V gene has CDR1 SNHLY and CDR2 FYNNEI. V trimming: 3 bases; J trimming: 4 bases; junction bases outside the gene matches: 3. The CDR3 sequence: CASSDTGQNQPQHF. CDR3 DNA: TGTGCCAGCAGTGATACGGGACAGAATCAGCCCCAGCATTTT.

V is TRBV7-3 and J is TRBJ1-2, with TRBD1 matching over 8 bases. The CDR3 contains 15 residues. Germline CDR1 SGHTA, CDR2 FQGTGA. V lost 4 bases, J lost 5 bases, and 9 bases stayed unmatched. Here the CDR3 reads CASSSPGTGGYGYTF. CDR3 bases: TGTGCCAGCAGCTCCCCCGGGACAGGAGGATATGGCTACACCTTC.

This sequence joins TRBV3-1 (or the pseudogene TRBV3-2) and TRBJ2-1, with 7 bases matching TRBD2. CDR3 length: 15 residues. Germline CDR1 reads LGHDT; CDR2 reads YNNKEL (reference sequence). With 4 bases clipped from V and 2 bases from J, the junction kept 5 bases outside the gene matches. DNA for the CDR3: TGTGCCAGCAGCCGCGGGAGTGGGACCTACAATGAGCAGTTCTTC. The encoded protein is CASSRGSGTYNEQFF.

The genes are TRBV6-5 and TRBJ2-3; TRBD2 might be the D (6 bases). The CDR3 runs 15 residues. V was clipped by 2 bases and J by 1 base, with 10 bases between them. Germline V gene data show CDR1 as MNHEY and CDR2 as SVGAGI. The CDR3 DNA sequence: TGTGCCAGCAGTTACATAGGCGGGGGCACAGATACGCAGTATTTT. Translation: CASSYIGGGTDTQYF.

The chain has TRBV6-2 or TRBV6-3 and TRBJ2-7, with TRBD2 as a possible D gene (5 bases). This CDR3 has 15 residues. The germline V gene has CDR1 MNHEY and CDR2 SVGEGT. V shed 3 bases and J shed 1 base, with 13 bases lying between them. CDR3 residues: CASSYGLSGSYEQYF. CDR3 DNA sequence: TGTGCCAGCAGTTATGGTTTATCGGGATCCTACGAGCAGTACTTC.